Sequencing of this TCR beta chain was carried out in a study of T cell repertoires in cytomegalovirus infection. Study in general: Through public TCR beta signatures, both CMV infection and matching HLA type were indicated. Study results and caveats: CMV carriers having the relevant HLA were flagged by cumulative public TCR beta family frequency. In two of eight donors, the top clonotype was HLA-C-restricted CMV-specific.

TCRdb analysed the reads with MiXCR anew, one entry per CDR3 protein. The repertoire holds around 740,000 distinct CDR3 sequences, with roughly 35% as singletons. As concerns this clonotype: The antigen is undetermined. Compared with germline, one end of the junction differs, possibly owing to a read error.

Germline lookup yields CDR1 LNHDA and CDR2 SQIVND (reference sequence). The CDR3 extends over 13 amino acids. The receptor was derived from a human donor in good health (CMV status not recorded). Some clones in this sample may be carry-over from other donors' samples. This chain uses TRBV19 with TRBJ1-5; no clear D. Sequencing input: PBMCs. DNA of the CDR3: TGTGCCAGTAGTAAGGATAGCCATCAGCCCCAGCATTTT. This translates into CASSKDSHQPQHF. The complete variable domain, with remaining parts taken from reference TRBV19 and TRBJ1-5, reads DGGITQSPKYLFRKEGQNVTLSCEQNLNHDAMYWYRQDPGQGLRLIYYSQIVNDFQKGDIAEGYSVSREKKESFPLTVTSAQKNPTAFYLCASSKDSHQPQHFGDGTRLSIL.